The entry below gives a single T cell receptor beta chain sequence along with its context. Antigen unknown. This sample was taken from a study of cytomegalovirus exposure and HLA in healthy donors. At the level of the study: A later analysis reported the same platform for the 100 to 150 validation repertoires and the approximately 640 first-cohort repertoires. Study-level results: Specificity for CMV antigens was confirmed in vitro for a few of the CMV-associated chains. Cytomegalovirus association was assigned to approximately 160 TCR beta chains. The finding came from a later analysis; first-cohort TCR clusters tended to co-occur in the roughly 110 validation repertoires.

Clones were sequenced by immunoSEQ multiplex PCR, and TCRdb holds only the in-frame ones, with some missing. The sample lists more than 70,000 clones, almost 97% occurring once. This clonotype originated in a man aged 18 to 35 in good health and CMV-seropositive. Sequencing was performed on PBMCs.

The CDR3 spells CASSMAGLSNEQFF. The CDR3 DNA reads as TGTGCCAGTAGTATGGCGGGACTATCGAATGAGCAGTTCTTC. The rearrangement uses TRBV19 and TRBJ2-1; 7 nucleotides match TRBD2. CDR3 length equals 14 residues. CDR1 and CDR2 (germline): LNHDA, SQIVND (reference sequence). V dropped 3 bases and J dropped 7; count of bases not matched to a gene: 6. The complete variable domain, with remaining parts taken from reference TRBV19 and TRBJ2-1, reads DGGITQSPKYLFRKEGQNVTLSCEQNLNHDAMYWYRQDPGQGLRLIYYSQIVNDFQKGDIAEGYSVSREKKESFPLTVTSAQKNPTAFYLCASSMAGLSNEQFFGPGTRLTVL.